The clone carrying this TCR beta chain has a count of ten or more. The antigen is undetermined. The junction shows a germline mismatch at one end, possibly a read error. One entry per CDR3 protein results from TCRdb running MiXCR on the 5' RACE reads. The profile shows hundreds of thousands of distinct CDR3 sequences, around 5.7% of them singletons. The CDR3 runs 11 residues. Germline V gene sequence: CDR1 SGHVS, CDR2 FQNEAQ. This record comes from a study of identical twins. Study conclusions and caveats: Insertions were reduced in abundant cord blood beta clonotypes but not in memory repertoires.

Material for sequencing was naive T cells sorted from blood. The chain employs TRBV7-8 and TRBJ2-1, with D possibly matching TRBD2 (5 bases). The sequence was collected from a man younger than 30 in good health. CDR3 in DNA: TGTGCCAGCAGCTTAGATGGCGGGTTGGTCTTC. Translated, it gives CASSLDGGLVF.